Below, 2 T cell receptor beta chains from the same sample are listed, as sequenced in a study of blood T cells in healthy people across ages. Combining a sample-barcoded 5' primer with a J-beta primer mix, a second PCR ran for 7 to 11 cycles. Using its own MiXCR run on the 5' RACE reads, TCRdb lists one record per CDR3 protein. The data hold approximately 810,000 distinct CDR3 sequences, with 25% to 30% observed a single time. Sequencing used blood. Receptors were obtained from a woman older than 75 in good health.

This clonotype turned up a few times. This rearrangement joins TRBV27 to TRBJ1-1; D may be TRBD1 (5 bases). CDR1 is MNHEY, CDR2 SMNVEV, per germline (reference sequence). Trimming removed 4 bases at V and 2 bases at J, with 17 bases between. This CDR3 is built from 16 residues. The CDR3, as DNA: TGTGCCAGCAGTTCAGGGCCCTTCCAACCTAACACTGAAGCTTTCTTT. Protein product: CASSSGPFQPNTEAFF.

Note on this clonotype: A much larger clone is a single base away; this may be a read error. This rearrangement joins TRBV6-2 or TRBV6-3 to TRBJ2-7; D is possibly TRBD1 (6 bases). V was pared by 6 bases and J by 10 bases, with 19 bases between. Germline V gives CDR1 MNHEY, CDR2 SVGEGT. CDR3 length: 13 amino acids. CDR3 sequence (DNA): TGTGCCAGCAGCTTCGGGGCAGGGGAAATCCAGTACTTC. This gives the protein CASSFGAGEIQYF.